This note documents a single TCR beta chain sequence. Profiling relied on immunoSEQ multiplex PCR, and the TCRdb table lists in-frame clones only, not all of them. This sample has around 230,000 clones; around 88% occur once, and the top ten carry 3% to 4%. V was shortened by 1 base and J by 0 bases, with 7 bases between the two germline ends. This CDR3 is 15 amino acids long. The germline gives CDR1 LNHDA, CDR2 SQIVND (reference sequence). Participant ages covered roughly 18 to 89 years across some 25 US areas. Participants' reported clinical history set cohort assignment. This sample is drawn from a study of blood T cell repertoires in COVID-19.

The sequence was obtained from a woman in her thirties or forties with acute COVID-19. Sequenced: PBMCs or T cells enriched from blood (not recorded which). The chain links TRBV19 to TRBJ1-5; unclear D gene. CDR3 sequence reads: CASSIGLTSNQPQHF. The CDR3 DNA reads TGTGCCAGTAGTATAGGCCTAACTAGCAATCAGCCCCAGCATTTT.